This entry is about one T cell receptor beta chain. The data were taken from a study of blood T cell repertoires in COVID-19. TCRdb's table, derived via immunoSEQ multiplex PCR, lists solely in-frame clones and lacks some. The sample lists a few hundred thousand clones, 75% to 90% occurring once. The germline CDR1 and CDR2 sequences are PRHDT and FYEKMQ (reference sequence). V shed 3 bases and J shed 6 bases, with 8 bases lying between them. The CDR3 length is 12 residues. The TCR sequence derives from a man aged 25 to 45 who had recovered from COVID-19. The specimen sequenced was PBMCs or T cells enriched from blood (not recorded which). V gene TRBV13 combines with J gene TRBJ1-2, with D uncertain. The CDR3 loop reads CASSLSGNGYTF. The CDR3 nucleotides are TGTGCCAGCAGCTTGAGCGGCAATGGCTACACCTTC.